These 13 T cell receptor beta chains share one sample of origin, sequenced in a study of Graves' ophthalmopathy and Graves' hyperthyroidism. Investigators amplified TCR beta CDR3 regions from RNA transcripts. Scientists carried out first-round RT-PCR using HTBI primers and then a second-round multiplex PCR. TCRdb independently ran MiXCR on the multiplex PCR reads; one entry per CDR3 protein. The data show fewer than 650,000 distinct CDR3 sequences, 22% seen once. Sequenced: peripheral blood. The receptors originated from a woman aged 18-30 years with stable Graves' hyperthyroidism. Some clones in this sample may be carry-over from other donors' samples.

This clonotype was picked up many times. The chain carries TRBV7-9 and TRBJ1-2, with TRBD1 as a possible D gene (6 bases). With 3 bases removed from V and 6 bases from J, the gap between germline ends came to 14 bases. The CDR3 length is 14 residues. Germline V gene sequence: CDR1 SEHNR, CDR2 FQNEAQ (reference sequence). Here the CDR3 DNA reads TGTGCCAGCAGCTTTCTTACAGGGATAAATGGCTACACCTTC. It specifies CASSFLTGINGYTF.

This clonotype has only one observation. Just one base apart from a much larger clone, this may be a read error. The J gene is TRBJ1-2, the V gene TRBV29-1; 9 bases are shared with TRBD1. Looked up from germline, CDR1 is SQVTM and CDR2 is ANQGSEA. This CDR3 spans 13 amino acids. CDR3 sequence: CIGSTGTGTRYTF. The CDR3 nucleotides are TGCATCGGATCGACCGGGACAGGGACTCGCTACACCTTC.

In its sample, this clonotype was seen once. The junction departs from germline at one end; a sequencing error may be responsible. V usage is TRBV28 and J usage is TRBJ2-7, with 10 bases aligning to TRBD2. The CDR3 totals 17 residues. Germline V lookup: CDR1 MDHEN, CDR2 SYDVKM. The CDR3 bases are TGCGCCAGCAGCCAAGCGGGGGGGACGCCCGGTGGGTACGAGCAGTACTTC. Its protein product is CASSQAGGTPGGYEQYF.

This clonotype was recorded many times. The rearrangement joins TRBV12-3 or TRBV12-4 to TRBJ2-5, with a weak D call TRBD1 (6 bases). The CDR3 loop spans 15 amino acids. V lost 0 bases to trimming and J lost 4 bases, with 12 bases between them. The CDR3, as DNA: TGTGCCAGCAGTTTAGCGGGGGCGGTTGGAGAGACCCAGTACTTC. Encoded protein: CASSLAGAVGETQYF.

The table lists this clonotype with many counts. A read error may account for a junction end that differs from germline. J is TRBJ1-1 and V is TRBV5-1; 8 bases are a match to TRBD1. Germline CDR1 reads SGHRS; CDR2 reads YFSETQ. CDR3 length equals 13 residues. The CDR3 reads CASSTGQGTEAFF. Written as DNA, the CDR3 is TGTGCCAGCAGCACTGGACAGGGCACTGAAGCTTTCTTT. Full variable domain (rest looked up from reference TRBV5-1 and TRBJ1-1): KAGVTQTPRYLIKTRGQQVTLSCSPISGHRSVSWYQQTPGQGLQFLFEYFSETQRNKGNFPGRFSGRQFSNSRSEMNVSTLELGDSALYLCASSTGQGTEAFFGQGTRLTVV.

This chain uses TRBV5-1 with TRBJ1-1; TRBD1 is a possible D gene (6 bases). The ends were cut back, 6 bases at V and 0 bases at J, with 12 bases in the middle. The CDR3 covers 14 residues. CDR1 is SGHRS and CDR2 is YFSETQ in the germline V gene. The CDR3 DNA reads as TGCGCCAGCATCCCGGGGGCGTTGAACACTGAAGCTTTCTTT. This gives the protein CASIPGALNTEAFF. Full variable domain (missing parts from reference TRBV5-1 and TRBJ1-1): KAGVTQTPRYLIKTRGQQVTLSCSPISGHRSVSWYQQTPGQGLQFLFEYFSETQRNKGNFPGRFSGRQFSNSRSEMNVSTLELGDSALYLCASIPGALNTEAFFGQGTRLTVV.

There are many counts of this clonotype. The chain joins TRBV5-1 to TRBJ1-1; 8 nucleotides line up with TRBD1. V dropped 5 bases and J dropped 3; count of bases not matched to a gene: 6. CDR3 length: 14 residues. Germline CDR1 reads SGHRS; CDR2 reads YFSETQ. CDR3 in amino acids: CASSPQGQDTEAFF. The CDR3 DNA is TGCGCCAGCAGTCCTCAGGGACAGGACACTGAAGCTTTCTTT.

J is TRBJ1-1 and V is TRBV2, with a weak D call TRBD1 (5 bases). The CDR3 spans 12 residues. In germline, CDR1 is SNHLY, CDR2 FYNNEI. Deletions cut 8 bases from V and 4 bases from J, with 11 bases between. This CDR3 reads CASFGGSTEAFF. DNA for the CDR3: TGTGCCAGCTTTGGGGGGAGCACTGAAGCTTTCTTT.

The rearrangement joins TRBV7-9 to TRBJ1-2, with 8 nucleotides matching TRBD1. CDR1 and CDR2 (germline): SEHNR, FQNEAQ (reference sequence). V lost 4 bases to trimming and J lost 3 bases; unmatched junction nucleotides: 4. The CDR3 is 14 amino acids. CDR3 sequence: CASSWGQVDYGYTF. As DNA, the CDR3 is TGTGCCAGCAGCTGGGGACAGGTTGACTATGGCTACACCTTC. Full variable domain (remainder filled in from reference TRBV7-9 and TRBJ1-2): DTGVSQNPRHKITKRGQNVTFRCDPISEHNRLYWYRQTLGQGPEFLTYFQNEAQLEKSRLLSDRFSAERPKGSFSTLEIQRTEQGDSAMYLCASSWGQVDYGYTFGSGTRLTVV.

This clonotype was observed many times. The rearrangement joins TRBV3-1 to TRBJ2-5; the D gene is possibly TRBD1 (5 bases). The CDR3 spans 14 residues. Germline CDR1 LGHDT, CDR2 YNNKEL (reference sequence). The germline V and J ends were trimmed by 4 bases and 5 bases, with 14 bases remaining between them. CDR3 in amino acids: CASSRFDSAETQYF. CDR3 nucleotide sequence: TGTGCCAGCAGCCGGTTCGACAGTGCGGAGACCCAGTACTTC.

V gene TRBV7-6 combines with J gene TRBJ1-6; D perhaps matches TRBD1 (6 bases). Germline CDR1 is SGHVS and CDR2 is FNYEAQ. V was pared by 0 bases and J by 7 bases, with 10 bases between. The CDR3 is made up of 15 amino acids. The DNA for the CDR3 is TGTGCCAGCAGCTTAGCGATAGGGGGGAATTCACCCCTCCACTTT. It encodes CASSLAIGGNSPLHF.

The gene calls are TRBV28 and TRBJ1-2; 7 bases fit TRBD1. CDR1 is MDHEN, CDR2 SYDVKM, per germline. The CDR3 length is 14 residues. With 6 bases clipped from V and 0 bases from J, the junction kept 4 bases outside the gene matches. DNA of the CDR3: TGTGCCAGCAGGTGGACAGGACCTAACTATGGCTACACCTTC. This encodes CASRWTGPNYGYTF.

This clonotype occurred many times. The chain employs TRBV12-3 or TRBV12-4 and TRBJ1-1; the D is unclear. V was pared by 0 bases and J by 0 bases, with 11 bases between. CDR3 length: 16 residues. This CDR3 is CASSLARPSMNTEAFF. CDR3 DNA: TGTGCCAGCAGTTTAGCCCGGCCTAGCATGAACACTGAAGCTTTCTTT.